The clone carrying this T cell receptor (beta chain) was found once. Its antigen remains unidentified. This sample is part of a study of T cell responses to AZD1222 COVID-19 vaccine. The study, taken as a whole, reports: Repertoires in all cases were sampled only once the peak T cell response had passed.

The CDR3 length is 14 residues. V was clipped by 4 bases and J by 7 bases; unmatched bases: 6. Germline V gene lookup returns CDR1 SGHRS and CDR2 YFSETQ. Produced via immunoSEQ multiplex PCR; TCRdb's table is partial and in-frame only. There are roughly 200,000 clones in the sample; just over 85% occur only once, and 6% to 8.5% lies in the top ten. V usage is TRBV5-1 and J usage is TRBJ1-4; 8 nucleotides agree with TRBD1. The TCR was taken from an adult in good health. Sample: peripheral blood, taken on day 0 of AZD1222 vaccination. The CDR3 is CASSPDREVEKLFF. The CDR3 DNA follows: TGCGCCAGCAGCCCGGACAGGGAGGTTGAAAAACTGTTTTTT.